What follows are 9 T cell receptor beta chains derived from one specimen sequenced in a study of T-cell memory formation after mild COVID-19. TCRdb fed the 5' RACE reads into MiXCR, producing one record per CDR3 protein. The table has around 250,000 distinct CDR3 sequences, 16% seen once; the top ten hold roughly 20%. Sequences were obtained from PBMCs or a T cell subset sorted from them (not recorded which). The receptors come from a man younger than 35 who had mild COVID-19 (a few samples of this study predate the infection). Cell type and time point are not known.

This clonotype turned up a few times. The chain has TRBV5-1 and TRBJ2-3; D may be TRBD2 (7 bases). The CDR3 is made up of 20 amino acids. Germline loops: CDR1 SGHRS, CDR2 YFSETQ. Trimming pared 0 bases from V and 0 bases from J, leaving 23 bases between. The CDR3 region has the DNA TGCGCCAGCAGCTTGGTTGCTAGCGCCTGGGGGGGGCCTAGCACAGATACGCAGTATTTT. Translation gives CASSLVASAWGGPSTDTQYF.

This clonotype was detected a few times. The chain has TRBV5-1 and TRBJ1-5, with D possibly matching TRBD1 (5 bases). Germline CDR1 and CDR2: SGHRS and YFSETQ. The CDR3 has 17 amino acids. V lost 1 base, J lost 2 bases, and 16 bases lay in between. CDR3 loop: CASSLLPQGRGNQPQHF. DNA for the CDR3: TGCGCCAGCAGCTTGCTGCCGCAGGGCAGAGGCAATCAGCCCCAGCATTTT.

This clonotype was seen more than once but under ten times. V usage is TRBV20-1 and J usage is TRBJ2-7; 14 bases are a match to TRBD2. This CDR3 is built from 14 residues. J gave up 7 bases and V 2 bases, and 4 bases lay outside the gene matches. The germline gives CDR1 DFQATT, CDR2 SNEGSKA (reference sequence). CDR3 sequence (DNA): TGCAGTGCTAGATTGACTAGCGGGGGGGCTGAGCAGTACTTC. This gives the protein CSARLTSGGAEQYF.

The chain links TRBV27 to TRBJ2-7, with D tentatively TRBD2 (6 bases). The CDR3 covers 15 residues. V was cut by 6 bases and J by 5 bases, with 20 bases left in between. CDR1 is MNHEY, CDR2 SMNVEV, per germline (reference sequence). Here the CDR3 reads CASSPPARGGDEQYF. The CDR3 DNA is TGTGCCAGCAGCCCCCCCGCACGCGGAGGGGACGAGCAGTACTTC.

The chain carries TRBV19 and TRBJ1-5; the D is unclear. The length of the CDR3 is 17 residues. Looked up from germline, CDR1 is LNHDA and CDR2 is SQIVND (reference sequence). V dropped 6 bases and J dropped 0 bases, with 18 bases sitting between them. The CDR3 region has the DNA TGTGCCAGTAGCGAAACGTCCGATATACGTAGCAATCAGCCCCAGCATTTT. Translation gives CASSETSDIRSNQPQHF.

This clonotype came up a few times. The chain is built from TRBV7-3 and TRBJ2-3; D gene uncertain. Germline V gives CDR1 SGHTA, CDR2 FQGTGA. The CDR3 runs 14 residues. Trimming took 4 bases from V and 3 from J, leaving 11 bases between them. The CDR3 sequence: CASSSALTTDTQYF. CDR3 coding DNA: TGTGCCAGCAGCTCCGCCCTGACTACAGATACGCAGTATTTT. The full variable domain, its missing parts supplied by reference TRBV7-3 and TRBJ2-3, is GAGVSQTPSNKVTEKGKYVELRCDPISGHTALYWYRQSLGQGPEFLIYFQGTGAADDSGLPNDRFFAVRPEGSVSTLKIQRTERGDSAVYLCASSSALTTDTQYFGPGTRLTVL.

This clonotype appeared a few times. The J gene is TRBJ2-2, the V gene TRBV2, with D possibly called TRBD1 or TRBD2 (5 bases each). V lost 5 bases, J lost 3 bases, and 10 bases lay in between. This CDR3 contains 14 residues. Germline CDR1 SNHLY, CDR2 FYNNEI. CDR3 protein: CASSRDEHTGELFF. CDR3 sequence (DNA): TGTGCCAGCAGTCGGGACGAGCACACCGGGGAGCTGTTTTTT.

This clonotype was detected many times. The DNA of the CDR3 is TGTGCCAGCAGCGTAGACGGGGCCACCTACGAGCAGTACTTC. Translated, it gives CASSVDGATYEQYF. V and J are TRBV9 and TRBJ2-7; tentatively, D is TRBD1 or TRBD2 (5 bases each). With 0 bases removed from V and 2 bases from J, the gap between germline ends came to 9 bases. This CDR3 has 14 amino acids. Germline CDR1 and CDR2: SGDLS and YYNGEE.

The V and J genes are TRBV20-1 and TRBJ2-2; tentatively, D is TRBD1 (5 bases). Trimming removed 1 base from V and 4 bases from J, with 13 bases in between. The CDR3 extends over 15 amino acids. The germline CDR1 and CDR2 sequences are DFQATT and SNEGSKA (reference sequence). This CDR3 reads CSARVGQGGTGELFF. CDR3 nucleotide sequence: TGCAGTGCTAGAGTAGGCCAGGGTGGCACCGGGGAGCTGTTTTTT.